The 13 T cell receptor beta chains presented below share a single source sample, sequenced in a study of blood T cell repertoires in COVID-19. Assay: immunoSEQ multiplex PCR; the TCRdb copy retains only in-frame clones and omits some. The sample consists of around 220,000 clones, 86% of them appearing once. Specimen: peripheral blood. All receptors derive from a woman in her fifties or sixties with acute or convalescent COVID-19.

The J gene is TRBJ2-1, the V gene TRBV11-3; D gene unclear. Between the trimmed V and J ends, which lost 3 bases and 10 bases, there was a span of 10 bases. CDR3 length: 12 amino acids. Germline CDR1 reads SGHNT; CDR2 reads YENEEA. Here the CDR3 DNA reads TGTGCCAGCAGCTTTGTCTACGGGGAGCAGTTCTTC. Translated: CASSFVYGEQFF.

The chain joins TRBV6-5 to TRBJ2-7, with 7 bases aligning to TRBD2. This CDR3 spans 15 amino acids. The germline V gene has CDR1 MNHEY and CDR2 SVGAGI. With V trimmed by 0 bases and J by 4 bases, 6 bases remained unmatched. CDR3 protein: CASSYSGGGGYEQYF. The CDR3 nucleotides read TGTGCCAGCAGTTACTCAGGCGGGGGAGGGTACGAGCAGTACTTC.

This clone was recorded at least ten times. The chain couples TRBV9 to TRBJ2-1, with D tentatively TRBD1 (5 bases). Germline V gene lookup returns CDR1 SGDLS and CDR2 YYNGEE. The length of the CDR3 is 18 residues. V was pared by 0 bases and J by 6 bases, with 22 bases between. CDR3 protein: CASSVGLYGPGYVNEQFF. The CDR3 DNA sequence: TGTGCCAGCAGCGTAGGACTCTACGGCCCAGGGTATGTCAATGAGCAGTTCTTC.

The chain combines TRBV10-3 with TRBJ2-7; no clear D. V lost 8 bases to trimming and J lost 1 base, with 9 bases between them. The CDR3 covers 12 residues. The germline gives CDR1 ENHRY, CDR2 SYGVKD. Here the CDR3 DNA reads TGTGCCATCGGGTTCGGGTCCTACGAGCAGTACTTC. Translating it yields CAIGFGSYEQYF.

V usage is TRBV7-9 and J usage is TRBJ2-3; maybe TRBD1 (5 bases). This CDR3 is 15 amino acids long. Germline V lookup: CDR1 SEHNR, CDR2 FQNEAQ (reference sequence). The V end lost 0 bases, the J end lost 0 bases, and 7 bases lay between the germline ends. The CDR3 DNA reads TGTGCCAGCAGCTTAGCATCAGGGAGCACAGATACGCAGTATTTT. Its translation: CASSLASGSTDTQYF.

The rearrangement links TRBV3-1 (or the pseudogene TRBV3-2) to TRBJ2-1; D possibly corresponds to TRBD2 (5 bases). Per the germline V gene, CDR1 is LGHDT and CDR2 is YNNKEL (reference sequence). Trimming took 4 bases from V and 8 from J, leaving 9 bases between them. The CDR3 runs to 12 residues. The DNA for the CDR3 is TGTGCCAGCAGCCCCCGCGGGTATGAGCAGTTCTTC. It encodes CASSPRGYEQFF.

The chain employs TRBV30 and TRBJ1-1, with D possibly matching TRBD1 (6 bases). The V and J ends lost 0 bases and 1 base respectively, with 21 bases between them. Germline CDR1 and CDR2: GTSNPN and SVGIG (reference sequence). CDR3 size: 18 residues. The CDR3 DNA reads TGTGCCTGGAGTGTGCTCGAATCAGCCTACAGGGAGAACACTGAAGCTTTCTTT. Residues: CAWSVLESAYRENTEAFF.

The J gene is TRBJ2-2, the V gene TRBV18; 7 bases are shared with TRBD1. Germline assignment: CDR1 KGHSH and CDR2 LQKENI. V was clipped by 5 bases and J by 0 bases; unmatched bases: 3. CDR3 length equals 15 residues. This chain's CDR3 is CASSDGTANTGELFF. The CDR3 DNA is TGTGCCAGCTCAGACGGGACAGCGAACACCGGGGAGCTGTTTTTT.

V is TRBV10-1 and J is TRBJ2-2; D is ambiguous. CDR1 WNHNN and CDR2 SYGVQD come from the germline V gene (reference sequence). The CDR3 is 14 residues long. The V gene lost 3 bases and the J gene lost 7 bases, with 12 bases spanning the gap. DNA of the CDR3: TGCGCCAGCAGTGATACACCGTTTGGCGGGGAGCTGTTTTTT. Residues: CASSDTPFGGELFF.

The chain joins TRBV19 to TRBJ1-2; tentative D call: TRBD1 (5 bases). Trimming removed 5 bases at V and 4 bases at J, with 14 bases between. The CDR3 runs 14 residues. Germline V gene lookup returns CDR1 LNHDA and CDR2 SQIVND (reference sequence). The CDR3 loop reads CASSGGLTFYGYTF. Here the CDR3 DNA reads TGTGCCAGTAGTGGGGGACTGACGTTCTATGGCTACACCTTC.

CDR3 in DNA: TGTGCCAGCAGCCCAGAGGGCTATGGCTACACCTTC. Residues: CASSPEGYGYTF. The chain carries TRBV9 and TRBJ1-2, with D unresolved. Trimming left V 4 bases short and J 4 bases short, with 8 bases between. This CDR3 has 12 amino acids. CDR1 and CDR2 (germline): SGDLS, YYNGEE.

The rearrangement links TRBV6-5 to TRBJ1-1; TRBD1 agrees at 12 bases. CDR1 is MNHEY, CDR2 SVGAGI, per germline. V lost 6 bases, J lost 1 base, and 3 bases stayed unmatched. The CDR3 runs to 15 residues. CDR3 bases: TGTGCCAGCAGACCGGGACAGGGGGCGAACACTGAAGCTTTCTTT. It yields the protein CASRPGQGANTEAFF.

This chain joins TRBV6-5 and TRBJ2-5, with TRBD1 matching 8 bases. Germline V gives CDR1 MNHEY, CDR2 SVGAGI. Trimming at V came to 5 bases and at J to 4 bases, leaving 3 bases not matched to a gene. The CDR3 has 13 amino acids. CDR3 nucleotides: TGTGCCAGCAGTCTACAGGGGGTAGAGACCCAGTACTTC. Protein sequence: CASSLQGVETQYF.